Below, 21 T cell receptor beta chains from the same sample are listed, as sequenced in a study of blood T cell repertoires in COVID-19. This table comes from immunoSEQ multiplex PCR, and its TCRdb copy is limited to in-frame clones, with some not included. This sample carries about 170,000 clones, approximately 89% of them seen once, and the ten largest clones take roughly 0.82%. Sequencing was carried out using PBMCs or T cells enriched from blood (not recorded which). The receptors derive from a woman younger than 35 who had recovered from COVID-19.

The rearrangement links TRBV30 to TRBJ1-5, with TRBD1 matching over 7 bases. The germline V gene encodes CDR1 GTSNPN and CDR2 SVGIG (reference sequence). The CDR3 extends over 16 amino acids. Losses at the gene ends were 2 bases for V and 0 bases for J; bases not matched to a gene: 7. CDR3 bases: TGTGCCTGGAGTACCTCGGGACAGATTAGCAATCAGCCCCAGCATTTT. This translates into CAWSTSGQISNQPQHF.

The CDR3 region is CAIRESETGELFF. The CDR3 DNA sequence: TGTGCCATCAGGGAGAGCGAAACCGGGGAGCTGTTTTTT. V and J are TRBV10-3 and TRBJ2-2; D unresolved. This CDR3 has 13 amino acids. Trimming took 6 bases from V and 5 from J, leaving 10 bases between them. CDR1 ENHRY and CDR2 SYGVKD come from the germline V gene.

Details on this clone: A junction end diverges from the germline sequence, so it may reflect a read error. This rearrangement joins TRBV11-2 to TRBJ1-2, with a possible D match to TRBD1 (5 bases). Looked up from germline, CDR1 is SGHAT and CDR2 is FQNNGV. The CDR3 extends over 12 amino acids. CDR3 DNA: TGCGTGGAGGGGCGAGAGGGCTATGGCTACACCTTC. Its protein product is CVEGREGYGYTF.

The chain couples TRBV10-3 to TRBJ2-7; TRBD1 matches 9 bases. Germline V gives CDR1 ENHRY, CDR2 SYGVKD. The CDR3 totals 13 residues. V lost 10 bases, J lost 2 bases, and 6 bases stayed unmatched. CDR3 region: CATGDRVTYEQYF. The CDR3 region has the DNA TGTGCCACTGGGGACAGGGTGACCTACGAGCAGTACTTC.

The V call is TRBV30, the J call TRBJ1-1; the D is unclear. Trimming removed 2 bases from V and 3 bases from J, with 7 bases in between. The CDR3 runs 12 residues. The V gene's germline CDR1 is GTSNPN and CDR2 SVGIG (reference sequence). The CDR3, as DNA: TGTGCCTGGAGTCGACACTACACTGAAGCTTTCTTT. This gives the protein CAWSRHYTEAFF. Full variable domain (remainder filled in from reference TRBV30 and TRBJ1-1): SQTIHQWPATLVQPVGSPLSLECTVEGTSNPNLYWYRQAAGRGLQLLFYSVGIGQISSEVPQNLSASRPQDRQFILSSKKLLLSDSGFYLCAWSRHYTEAFFGQGTRLTVV.

V usage is TRBV19 and J usage is TRBJ1-5; no clear D gene. Germline CDR1 is LNHDA and CDR2 is SQIVND (reference sequence). The V end was cut by 5 bases, the J end by 0 bases, with 17 bases between. CDR3 size: 17 residues. The CDR3 DNA reads TGTGCCAGTAGTCCCCGGGAGCGACAACCTAGCAATCAGCCCCAGCATTTT. It encodes CASSPRERQPSNQPQHF.

V gene TRBV5-1 combines with J gene TRBJ2-3; D is ambiguous. This CDR3 is 17 amino acids long. CDR1 is SGHRS, CDR2 YFSETQ, per germline. V was clipped by 0 bases and J by 2 bases, with 16 bases between them. The CDR3 sequence is CASSLGRVALITDTQYF. The CDR3 DNA reads as TGCGCCAGCAGCTTGGGTCGGGTTGCTCTAATCACAGATACGCAGTATTTT.

This chain uses TRBV20-1 with TRBJ1-1; D remains ambiguous. Per germline, CDR1 DFQATT and CDR2 SNEGSKA (reference sequence). The CDR3 has 11 residues. Between the trimmed V and J ends, which lost 7 bases and 0 bases, there was a span of 6 bases. The CDR3: CSEQMNTEAFF. The CDR3 DNA reads as TGCAGTGAACAGATGAACACTGAAGCTTTCTTT.

This sequence joins TRBV5-1 and TRBJ2-3; possible D gene TRBD1, 5 bases. The length of the CDR3 is 16 residues. Between the trimmed V and J ends, which lost 2 bases and 8 bases, there was a span of 21 bases. Germline loops: CDR1 SGHRS, CDR2 YFSETQ. The chain's CDR3 is CASSFTGPTPSGTQYF. DNA of the CDR3: TGCGCCAGCAGCTTTACAGGCCCTACACCCTCGGGTACGCAGTATTTT.

The CDR3 reads CASRRGNNEQFF. In nucleotides, the CDR3 is TGTGCCAGCAGGCGGGGGAACAATGAGCAGTTCTTC. The chain links TRBV6-5 to TRBJ2-1, with TRBD2 matching 7 bases. CDR3 length: 12 amino acids. V shed 6 bases, J shed 5 bases, and the junction held 1 base outside the gene matches. Germline V CDR1 and CDR2: MNHEY, SVGAGI.

CDR3 DNA sequence: TGTGCCACCAGGCGGACGGAGGGAGGCTACACCTTC. The encoded protein is CATRRTEGGYTF. The chain couples TRBV10-3 to TRBJ1-2; D call uncertain. The CDR3 covers 12 residues. Germline V gene data show CDR1 as ENHRY and CDR2 as SYGVKD. Trimming pared 10 bases from V and 8 bases from J, leaving 17 bases between.

As for this clone: Distinct nucleotide sequences in the sample also encode this CDR3. The V gene is TRBV27, the J gene TRBJ2-7, with 11 bases that match TRBD2. CDR3 length: 14 amino acids. The J segment lost 3 bases and the V segment lost 2 bases, leaving 0 bases of the junction unmatched. The germline V gene encodes CDR1 MNHEY and CDR2 SMNVEV (reference sequence). CDR3 coding DNA: TGTGCCAGCAGTTTAACTAGCGGGAGCTACGAGCAGTACTTC. Translation: CASSLTSGSYEQYF.

As for this clone: Other DNA sequences of this sample code for an identical CDR3. The gene calls are TRBV12-3 or TRBV12-4 and TRBJ1-1; 7 nucleotides align to TRBD1. V shed 1 base and J 4 bases; nucleotides not matched to a gene: 0. This CDR3 spans 13 amino acids. CDR3 in amino acids: CASSLGQGTEAFF. The CDR3 DNA follows: TGTGCCAGCAGTTTAGGACAGGGCACTGAAGCTTTCTTT.

The chain has TRBV5-1 and TRBJ2-2, with 14 bases identical to TRBD2. Germline values: CDR1 SGHRS, CDR2 YFSETQ. The CDR3 is 19 residues long. Trimming took 8 bases from V and 2 from J; bases not matched to a gene: 14. The CDR3 loop is CASPEAGLAGVINTGELFF. The CDR3 DNA follows: TGCGCCAGTCCTGAGGCGGGACTAGCGGGAGTAATTAACACCGGGGAGCTGTTTTTT.

Here the CDR3 DNA reads TGTGCCAGCAGCGTAGGACTAGCGGGAGTAGAGAATGAGCAGTTCTTC. Protein product: CASSVGLAGVENEQFF. The V gene is TRBV9, the J gene TRBJ2-1, with TRBD2 identical over 12 bases. In germline, CDR1 is SGDLS, CDR2 YYNGEE. V lost 0 bases and J lost 7; bases outside the gene matches: 5. This CDR3 has 16 amino acids. Full variable domain (remainder filled in from reference TRBV9 and TRBJ2-1): DSGVTQTPKHLITATGQRVTLRCSPRSGDLSVYWYQQSLDQGLQFLIQYYNGEERAKGNILERFSAQQFPDLHSELNLSSLELGDSALYFCASSVGLAGVENEQFFGPGTRLTVL.

This clone showed up just a few times. This rearrangement joins TRBV28 to TRBJ2-7; unclear D gene. Germline V gene lookup returns CDR1 MDHEN and CDR2 SYDVKM. Trimming took off 2 bases at V and 5 bases at J, with 7 bases between the two ends. The CDR3 totals 12 residues. The CDR3: CASSLLGNEQYF. In DNA form, the CDR3 reads TGTGCCAGCAGTTTACTAGGCAACGAGCAGTACTTC.

This clone has a handful of counts. The chain recombines TRBV6-5 with TRBJ2-1; D uncertain. Germline V gene sequence: CDR1 MNHEY, CDR2 SVGAGI. V was trimmed by 5 bases and J by 5 bases, leaving 13 bases between them. CDR3 length equals 14 residues. The CDR3 region has the DNA TGTGCCAGCAGTACGCGAGGCCCAAACAATGAGCAGTTCTTC. It yields the protein CASSTRGPNNEQFF.

The chain employs TRBV3-1 (or the pseudogene TRBV3-2) and TRBJ1-6, with a weak D call TRBD1 (5 bases). The CDR3 spans 14 residues. CDR1 and CDR2 from the germline V gene are LGHDT and YNNKEL (reference sequence). Deletions cut 4 bases from V and 6 bases from J, with 10 bases between. As DNA, the CDR3 is TGTGCCAGCAGCCGCGGGGGATTTAATTCACCCCTCCACTTT. It translates to CASSRGGFNSPLHF.

This chain uses TRBV6-5 with TRBJ1-2; D is ambiguous. This CDR3 contains 13 residues. Germline V gives CDR1 MNHEY, CDR2 SVGAGI. V was pared by 6 bases and J by 8 bases, with 16 bases between. CDR3 coding DNA: TGTGCCAGCAGCCGCGGGCGGGCAGAAGGCTACACCTTC. Translation: CASSRGRAEGYTF.

The V gene is TRBV19, the J gene TRBJ2-3; 11 bases line up with TRBD2. The CDR3 length is 17 residues. J lost 5 bases, V lost 3 bases, and 10 bases had no gene match. Germline V CDR1 and CDR2: LNHDA, SQIVND (reference sequence). CDR3 loop: CASSISGLAGGLDTQYF. Here the CDR3 DNA reads TGTGCCAGTAGTATCTCGGGGCTAGCGGGAGGTTTAGATACGCAGTATTTT.

The V call is TRBV11-3, the J call TRBJ2-1; 11 nucleotides line up with TRBD2. The CDR3 spans 16 residues. Looked up from germline, CDR1 is SGHNT and CDR2 is YENEEA. Trimming cost V 1 base and J 7 bases; bases outside gene matches: 6. The CDR3 nucleotides are TGTGCCAGCAGCTTAGTAGTTAGCGGGAGGGCAAATGAGCAGTTCTTC. Translated: CASSLVVSGRANEQFF.